One and the same sample provided the 10 T cell receptor beta chains below, sequenced in a study of cytomegalovirus exposure and HLA in healthy donors. Amplification used 60 Vbeta primers and 13 Jbeta primers. The table came from immunoSEQ multiplex PCR; TCRdb's copy has only in-frame clones and leaves some out. The sample lists 150,000 to 200,000 clones; 81% were seen once. Sequenced sample: PBMCs. Receptors originate from a man aged 18 to 35 in good health and CMV-seronegative.

The chain recombines TRBV29-1 with TRBJ1-4; 7 nucleotides line up with TRBD1. Germline V lookup: CDR1 SQVTM, CDR2 ANQGSEA. Trimming removed 4 bases from V and 0 bases from J; junction bases left unmatched: 14. The CDR3 is 18 amino acids. In DNA form, the CDR3 reads TGCAGCGTTGTGGGGGGAGCCGGGACAGATGCAACTAATGAAAAACTGTTTTTT. Translated: CSVVGGAGTDATNEKLFF.

The gene calls are TRBV5-1 and TRBJ1-2, with 9 bases that match TRBD1. This CDR3 has 14 residues. Germline V gene lookup returns CDR1 SGHRS and CDR2 YFSETQ. V shed 4 bases and J 6 bases; nucleotides not matched to a gene: 7. CDR3 nucleotide sequence: TGCGCCAGCAGCCAAGAGGACAGGGGTGATGGCTACACCTTC. Its translation: CASSQEDRGDGYTF.

The J gene is TRBJ2-7, the V gene TRBV10-1, with D possibly matching TRBD2 (7 bases). The CDR3 loop spans 14 amino acids. In germline, CDR1 is WNHNN, CDR2 SYGVQD (reference sequence). Trimming shortened V by 6 bases and J by 2 bases, and 14 bases separated the two germline ends. CDR3 sequence reads: CASSSGGPPYEQYF. DNA for the CDR3: TGCGCCAGCAGCTCCGGGGGGCCGCCCTACGAGCAGTACTTC.

This chain joins TRBV7-9 and TRBJ2-2; D is perhaps TRBD1 (7 bases). Germline V CDR1 and CDR2: SEHNR, FQNEAQ (reference sequence). The CDR3 is made up of 15 amino acids. Trimming left V 5 bases short and J 5 bases short, with 15 bases between. The CDR3 DNA follows: TGTGCCAGCAGCACCACGACAGGGAGGACCGGGGAGCTGTTTTTT. This sequence encodes CASSTTTGRTGELFF.

The chain links TRBV5-1 to TRBJ2-7; 7 bases agree with TRBD2. This CDR3 is built from 14 residues. Germline-derived CDR1 and CDR2 are SGHRS and YFSETQ. V was clipped by 4 bases and J by 2 bases; unmatched bases: 6. The CDR3: CASSGGGRTYEQYF. The CDR3 DNA reads TGCGCCAGCAGCGGGGGGGGAAGGACCTACGAGCAGTACTTC. The full variable domain, rest sourced from reference TRBV5-1 and TRBJ2-7, is KAGVTQTPRYLIKTRGQQVTLSCSPISGHRSVSWYQQTPGQGLQFLFEYFSETQRNKGNFPGRFSGRQFSNSRSEMNVSTLELGDSALYLCASSGGGRTYEQYFGPGTRLTVT.

About this clone itself: At one end, the junction sequence differs from germline, possibly due to a read error. The rearrangement joins TRBV28 to TRBJ2-7; D perhaps matches TRBD2 (6 bases). This CDR3 comprises 13 residues. Per germline, CDR1 MDHEN and CDR2 SYDVKM. The CDR3 protein is CASSSGSPYGQYF. In DNA form, the CDR3 reads TGTGCCAGCAGCTCCGGGAGCCCCTACGGGCAGTACTTC.

The rearrangement uses TRBV5-1 and TRBJ2-5; 9 bases line up with TRBD2. There are 21 residues in the CDR3. CDR1 is SGHRS and CDR2 is YFSETQ in the germline V gene. With V trimmed by 1 base and J by 0 bases, 19 bases remained unmatched. CDR3: CASSLPLSQLAGPTYQETQYF. As DNA, the CDR3 is TGCGCCAGCAGCTTGCCTTTGTCTCAACTAGCGGGCCCCACTTACCAAGAGACCCAGTACTTC.

This clone was picked up a small number of times. The genes are TRBV15 and TRBJ2-7; TRBD2 is a possible D gene (6 bases). Germline values: CDR1 LNHNV, CDR2 YYDKDF (reference sequence). V was trimmed by 5 bases and J by 1 base, leaving 15 bases between them. The CDR3 consists of 15 residues. CDR3 protein: CATSSSLANSYEQYF. In DNA form, the CDR3 reads TGTGCCACCAGCTCTTCCCTAGCGAATTCCTACGAGCAGTACTTC.

The sample holds one count of this clone. The chain is built from TRBV7-9 and TRBJ1-1, with 7 bases identical to TRBD1. CDR1 and CDR2 from the germline V gene are SEHNR and FQNEAQ (reference sequence). Losses at the gene ends were 1 base for V and 6 bases for J; bases not matched to a gene: 5. The length of the CDR3 is 14 residues. The CDR3 region is CASSLGQGIPEAFF. Here the CDR3 DNA reads TGTGCCAGCAGCTTAGGACAGGGTATCCCTGAAGCTTTCTTT. The full variable domain, completed using reference TRBV7-9 and TRBJ1-1, is DTGVSQNPRHKITKRGQNVTFRCDPISEHNRLYWYRQTLGQGPEFLTYFQNEAQLEKSRLLSDRFSAERPKGSFSTLEIQRTEQGDSAMYLCASSLGQGIPEAFFGQGTRLTVV.

The V gene is TRBV5-4, the J gene TRBJ1-5; 9 bases are shared with TRBD1. The CDR3 contains 16 residues. V gave up 1 base and J gave up 2 bases; unmatched junction bases: 4. The germline V gene has CDR1 SGHNT and CDR2 YYREEE (reference sequence). The CDR3, as DNA: TGTGCCAGCAGCTTGACAGGGGGCGCCGGCAATCAGCCCCAGCATTTT. Its translation is CASSLTGGAGNQPQHF.